This T cell receptor beta chain was obtained from a study of T cell repertoires and Cas9 in healthy adults (dated by TCRdb to the late 2010s). Background on the whole study: Multi-effector potency, cytotoxicity and lineage determination within the CD4 and CD8 compartments were characterized for SpCas9-reactive T cells. The study examined preexisting T cell immunity against the Streptococcus pyogenes Cas9 nuclease (SpCas9) used in CRISPR gene editing.

The library relied on the immunoSEQ multiplex PCR assay. This immuneACCESS table, as held by TCRdb, lists in-frame sequences with V and J called but not all clones. Of the missing ones, under half trace to an unresolved V gene in checked studies; the others have no known cause. A total of more than 13,000 clones appear in this sample, around 86% of them only once. The ten largest clones add up to approximately 2% of the sample. Donors were healthy humans. Concerning this clone itself: Its antigen remains unidentified. No base-level quality is on record; no much larger clone is a single base apart.

Broad study findings and their caveats: SpCas9-reactive regulatory T cells were reported to mitigate proliferation and function of SpCas9-reactive effector T cells in vitro.

V sheds 5 bases and J sheds 5 bases, leaving 15 bases between their ends. CDR1 and CDR2 were assigned from the germline V gene (reference sequence) as MNHNY and SVGAGI. Inclusive of the bounding cysteine and phenylalanine, the CDR3 is 15 residues long. Only CDR3 DNA remains: 45 bases, in frame from the first base. Recombination connected TRBV6-6 to TRBJ2-2; possibly the D gene is TRBD1, per 8 matching bases. The sample comprised Tregs (CD4+, CD25+, CD127-, CD137-, CD154-) from PBMCs; culture status not recorded. This TCR came from a human donor in good health. The sequenced DNA: TGTGCCAGCAGTACCACAGGGGGAGGGACCGGGGAGCTGTTTTTT. This codes for CASSTTGGGTGELFF.